This T cell receptor (beta chain) was recorded in a study of T cells in Graves' hyperthyroidism and ophthalmopathy. Whole-study findings and limits: The authors' 13 V-J model separated ophthalmopathy from stable hyperthyroidism.

This clonotype occurred a few times. What it binds is not known. Subjects with ophthalmopathy showed a Clinical Activity Score no lower than 3, a NOSPECS grade no lower than 4, and a duration shorter than 3 months. Exclusion of patients followed from uncontrolled infection, other autoimmune disease, pregnancy or lactation. Clinical symptoms, serum thyroxine and TRAb, thyroid ultrasound and orbital computed tomography were used for the diagnoses. The CDR3 totals 15 residues. The germline V gene encodes CDR1 SGHAT and CDR2 FQNNGV. V was cut by 0 bases and J by 7 bases, with 13 bases left in between. Regions amplified from RNA transcripts were the TCR beta CDR3 regions. TCR CDR3 underwent first-round RT-PCR with the HTBI primer set. TCRdb reprocessed the multiplex PCR reads with MiXCR, giving one entry per CDR3 protein. The repertoire holds about 600,000 distinct CDR3 sequences, with more than 15% as singletons.

The sequence was collected from a woman in her thirties or forties with Graves' ophthalmopathy. The specimen was blood. The chain carries TRBV11-2 and TRBJ1-5; weak D call: TRBD1 (6 bases). The CDR3 sequence is CASSLEQGGGQPQHF. CDR3 sequence (DNA): TGTGCCAGCAGCTTAGAACAGGGTGGCGGCCAGCCCCAGCATTTT. The variable domain in full, completed from reference TRBV11-2 and TRBJ1-5, reads EAGVAQSPRYKIIEKRQSVAFWCNPISGHATLYWYQQILGQGPKLLIQFQNNGVVDDSQLPKDRFSAERLKGVDSTLKIQPAKLEDSAVYLCASSLEQGGGQPQHFGDGTRLSIL.